What follows are 4 T cell receptor beta chains derived from one specimen sequenced in a study of blood T cell repertoires in COVID-19. This table comes from immunoSEQ multiplex PCR, and its TCRdb copy is limited to in-frame clones, with some not included. In the table there are 150,000 to 200,000 clones, about 85% of which are singletons. The sample consisted of peripheral blood. The receptors come from a man in his 60s with acute or convalescent COVID-19.

The chain joins TRBV5-6 to TRBJ2-7, with 7 nucleotides matching TRBD1. The junction had 9 bases not matched to a gene; V was cut back by 1 base and J by 2 bases. The CDR3 runs to 16 residues. Germline CDR1 and CDR2: SGHDT and YYEEEE. The CDR3: CASSLLEGTETYEQYF. As DNA, the CDR3 is TGTGCCAGCAGCTTGTTAGAAGGGACAGAGACCTACGAGCAGTACTTC.

V gene TRBV7-6 combines with J gene TRBJ2-5; D is possibly TRBD2 (6 bases). V lost 1 base and J lost 2, with 14 bases in between. Germline V gene lookup returns CDR1 SGHVS and CDR2 FNYEAQ. The CDR3 spans 16 residues. CDR3 nucleotides: TGTGCCAGCAGCTTAGAAGTATTAGCGGAACAAGAGACCCAGTACTTC. This translates into CASSLEVLAEQETQYF.

This clone showed up just once. CDR3 in DNA: TGTGCCAGCAGCGTAGTCTACAGGGGGCAGTATGGCTACACCTTC. Translating it yields CASSVVYRGQYGYTF. This rearrangement joins TRBV9 to TRBJ1-2, with 9 bases aligning to TRBD1. Germline V gene sequence: CDR1 SGDLS, CDR2 YYNGEE. CDR3 length: 15 amino acids. J lost 5 bases, V lost 0 bases, and 5 bases had no gene match.

The genes are TRBV6-5 and TRBJ2-3, with D possibly being TRBD1 (5 bases). Germline V gene lookup returns CDR1 MNHEY and CDR2 SVGAGI. With 1 base removed from V and 1 base from J, the gap between germline ends came to 12 bases. This CDR3 has 16 residues. The CDR3 DNA follows: TGTGCCAGCAGTTACTTTTGGGGCCAGGGCACAGATACGCAGTATTTT. The encoded protein is CASSYFWGQGTDTQYF.